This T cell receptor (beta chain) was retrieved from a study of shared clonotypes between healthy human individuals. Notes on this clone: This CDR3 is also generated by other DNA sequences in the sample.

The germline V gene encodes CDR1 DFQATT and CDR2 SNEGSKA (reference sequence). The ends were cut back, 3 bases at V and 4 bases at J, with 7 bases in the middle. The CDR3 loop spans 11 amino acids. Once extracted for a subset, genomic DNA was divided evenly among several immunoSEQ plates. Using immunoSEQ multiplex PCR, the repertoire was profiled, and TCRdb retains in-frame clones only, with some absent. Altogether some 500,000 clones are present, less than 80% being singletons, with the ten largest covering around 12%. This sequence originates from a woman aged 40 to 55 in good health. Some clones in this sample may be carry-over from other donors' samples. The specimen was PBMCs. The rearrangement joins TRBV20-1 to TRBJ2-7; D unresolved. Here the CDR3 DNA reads TGCAGTGCTAGTAGGAGTTACGAGCAGTACTTC. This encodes CSASRSYEQYF.